This TCR beta chain comes out of a study of T cell responses to AZD1222 COVID-19 vaccine (TCRdb year 2021). As for the study more broadly: AZD1222 recipients given second doses at about 4 weeks or at about 12 weeks were pooled, since spike-specific TCR depth and breadth were not found to differ between the two schedules. TCR sequencing was performed for about 250 trial participants, of whom approximately 200 were given two doses of AZD1222 and approximately 26 were given two doses of MenACWY control vaccine. Trial participants were enrolled by age into 18-55, 56-69 and 70-plus year subgroups, with roughly 160, 29 and 62 TCR-sequenced participants respectively. Overall study outcomes, separate from this receptor: The 56-69-year group was small, and its depth increase did not reach significance, likely because of low power. Nearly half of unique spike-specific TCRs reportedly recognized epitopes outside regions mutated in the B.1.351 and B.1.1.7 variants. Because no day 14 peak-response samples were available, repertoires were characterized only after the peak T cell response. Conclusions about previously exposed vaccinees were limited because only six AZD1222 recipients were SARS-CoV-2 seropositive at baseline. Participants were mostly white British, with more females than males. The authors suggested clonal diversity may have been underestimated. Vaccine-associated CD4 TCRs spanned the whole spike protein, with dominant responses in regions 160-218 and 743-854. A significant rise in spike-specific TCR breadth and depth was observed after two AZD1222 doses relative to day 0 and relative to MenACWY recipients.

In the paper's terms, the time point label means: baseline before first vaccination. Samples from vaccinated people were obtained from the UK trials COV001 and COV002, which included a single-blind randomized controlled phase 2/3 trial of AZD1222 (ChAdOx1 nCoV-19) in healthy adults. For TCRbeta chain sequencing, PBMC samples were collected from trial participants at day 0 and at day 28 after the second dose. V and J are truncated by 3 bases and 3 bases respectively, leaving an intervening sequence of 11 bases. Including the terminal cysteine and phenylalanine, the CDR3 comprises 15 residues. The DNA shown is the 45-base CDR3, in frame from base 1. Based on the germline V gene, the CDR1 and CDR2 sequences are MDHEN and SYDVKM. The CDR3 regions of human TCRbeta chains were subjected to immunosequencing. For the original study's pipeline: TCRs in the repertoires were compared against a reference library of SARS-CoV-2-specific TCRs that had been generated with the MIRA antigen-specificity platform. Breadth meant the fraction of unique TCRs that were SARS-CoV-2-associated, whereas depth meant the fraction of total T cells that were SARS-CoV-2-associated. Using the MIRA data, every spike-specific TCR was mapped to the spike region that the TCR reacted to and assigned to either a CD4 or a CD8 class. Log10-transformed breadth and depth values were compared by one-way ANOVA with Sidak's multiple comparisons tests. TCRdb provides this immuneACCESS table in a form limited to in-frame rearrangements. Some clones are lacking; in checked studies, under half of them reflect an unresolved V gene, and why the rest are absent is not known. V and J calls and clone size are given by that table; D and trimming were obtained from the DNA. The sample profile shows some 140,000 clones; over 85% of them were found once. The top ten clones comprise roughly 5.9% of the sample.

Details on this clone: Its antigen target is currently unknown. No base-level quality is on record; no much larger clone is a single base apart.

The source was peripheral blood, collected on day 0 of AZD1222 vaccination. The chain is made from TRBV28 and TRBJ2-2; TRBD2 could be the D gene, as 5 bases match. This TCR was sampled from an adult in good health. The nucleotides are TGTGCCAGCAGTTTTTGGGAGAGCGACACCGGGGAGCTGTTTTTT. Its product reads: CASSFWESDTGELFF.